Detailed here is one TCR beta chain. Its antigen is as yet unknown. V lost 8 bases and J lost 0, with 16 bases in between. This CDR3 has 16 residues. Germline V CDR1 and CDR2: SEHNR, FQNEAQ (reference sequence). Some clones are missing from TCRdb's copy, which holds only in-frame ones; the method was immunoSEQ multiplex PCR. The table lists more than 95,000 clones, 92% of them singletons. This sample was taken from a study of T cell responses to AZD1222 COVID-19 vaccine. Notes on the study in general: Just a handful of AZD1222 recipients were seropositive at baseline. The donors showed a predominance of white British ancestry and of females, with possible underestimation of clonal diversity. None of the repertoires were sampled until the peak T cell response had passed. After two AZD1222 doses, spike-specific TCR breadth and depth rose versus day 0.

The source material was peripheral blood, sampled on day 0 of AZD1222 vaccination. The clonotype was recovered from an adult in good health. The rearrangement joins TRBV7-9 to TRBJ2-2; either TRBD1 or TRBD2 may fit D (5 bases each). CDR3 sequence (DNA): TGTGCCAGCTCATCAAGAGGGGCAGCGAACACCGGGGAGCTGTTTTTT. It is translated as CASSSRGAANTGELFF.